The present TCR beta chain was sequenced within a study of blood T cell repertoires in COVID-19. Study at large: Samples of COVID-19 (acute and convalescent) were obtained from the United States, Italy and Spain. From T cells, B-cell-depleted T cells, or PBMCs came the material, which was cDNA or gDNA.

Per the authors' pipeline: Estimation of nucleated cell counts was performed using reference gene primer amplification. Clones were read by immunoSEQ multiplex PCR, and TCRdb kept only the in-frame ones, dropping some. Clone size and the V and J calls come from that table; the DNA yielded D and trimming. The top ten clones hold around 3.2% of a sample with 100,000 to 120,000 clones, more than 70% of them seen once. CDR3 size: 13 residues. Germline V gene sequence: CDR1 SEHNR, CDR2 FQNEAQ (reference sequence). The germline V and J ends were trimmed by 1 base and 8 bases, with 9 bases remaining between them.

The J gene is TRBJ2-1, the V gene TRBV7-9; D not certain. Sequenced input: peripheral blood. This sequence originates from a woman between 45 and 60 years old with acute or convalescent COVID-19. The CDR3 DNA follows: TGTGCCAGCAGCTTAGACACTACGGATGAGCAGTTCTTC. Protein sequence: CASSLDTTDEQFF.